Following are 30 T cell receptor beta chains from one sample sequenced in a study of blood T cells in healthy people across ages. Combining a sample-barcoded 5' primer with a J-beta primer mix, a second PCR ran for roughly 6 to 11 cycles. TCRdb reprocessed the 5' RACE reads via MiXCR and lists one record per CDR3 protein. The sample includes about 970,000 distinct CDR3 sequences, roughly 50% of them seen just once. The sequenced sample was blood. These receptors all come from a woman aged 60 to 75 in good health.

The V and J genes are TRBV6-5 and TRBJ2-3; unclear D gene. V was trimmed by 8 bases and J by 0 bases, leaving 12 bases between them. This CDR3 spans 14 amino acids. Germline CDR1 is MNHEY and CDR2 is SVGAGI. The CDR3, as DNA: TGTGCCAGCGGGTCAGAGACTAGCACAGATACGCAGTATTTT. Translation gives CASGSETSTDTQYF.

The chain employs TRBV6-1 and TRBJ2-2; no definite D call. V gave up 8 bases and J gave up 8 bases, with 18 bases separating them. The CDR3 contains 14 residues. Looked up from germline, CDR1 is MNHNS and CDR2 is SASEGT. The CDR3 coding sequence is TGTGCCAGCCGGCCCGTAAGCGATTATGGGGAGCTGTTTTTT. The encoded protein is CASRPVSDYGELFF.

The chain employs TRBV6-6 and TRBJ2-7, with D uncertain. The germline CDR1 and CDR2 sequences are MNHNY and SVGAGI (reference sequence). V lost 5 bases and J 3 bases, leaving 20 bases between the germline ends. The CDR3 sequence is 16 residues long. The CDR3, as DNA: TGTGCCAGCAGTCCTACCGTGCCAAGCCCTTACTACGAGCAGTACTTC. Residues: CASSPTVPSPYYEQYF.

The table lists this clonotype with a few counts. J is TRBJ2-7 and V is TRBV20-1, with D possibly being TRBD2 (6 bases). Germline values: CDR1 DFQATT, CDR2 SNEGSKA (reference sequence). This CDR3 contains 12 residues. Trimming stripped 3 bases from V and 2 bases from J, with 8 bases between. CDR3 sequence: CSARRGPYEQYF. The CDR3 coding sequence is TGCAGTGCTAGGCGGGGTCCCTACGAGCAGTACTTC.

The CDR3: CASSGTAQYF. As DNA, the CDR3 is TGTGCCAGCAGCGGAACGGCGCAGTATTTT. The V gene is TRBV7-9, the J gene TRBJ2-3; D is uncertain. Germline CDR1 reads SEHNR; CDR2 reads FQNEAQ (reference sequence). V was clipped by 5 bases and J by 10 bases, with 7 bases between them. This CDR3 region has 10 residues.

The chain carries TRBV20-1 and TRBJ2-3, with 9 nucleotides matching TRBD2. Germline loops: CDR1 DFQATT, CDR2 SNEGSKA (reference sequence). This CDR3 is 22 amino acids long. Trimming at V came to 6 bases and at J to 2 bases, leaving 30 bases not matched to a gene. The CDR3 nucleotides are TGCAGTGCATTCTTCCCCTTAGGCGCGGGAGGGCCGAATCCGAGGGCCACAGATACGCAGTATTTT. Translating gives CSAFFPLGAGGPNPRATDTQYF.

The chain uses TRBV6-2 or TRBV6-3 and TRBJ2-3; 9 bases match TRBD2. In germline, CDR1 is MNHEY, CDR2 SVGEGT. The CDR3 has 20 amino acids. With V trimmed by 2 bases and J by 2 bases, 17 bases remained unmatched. The CDR3 region has the DNA TGTGCCAGCAGTTACGGGTCTGGGCTAGCGGGACCCCTCGACACAGATACGCAGTATTTT. Its protein is CASSYGSGLAGPLDTDTQYF.

V gene TRBV27 combines with J gene TRBJ2-3; no clear D gene. Germline V CDR1 and CDR2: MNHEY, SMNVEV (reference sequence). This CDR3 has 15 amino acids. Deletions cut 2 bases from V and 0 bases from J, with 9 bases between. Written as DNA, the CDR3 is TGTGCCAGCAGTTTAACCAGGCGTAGCACAGATACGCAGTATTTT. It is translated as CASSLTRRSTDTQYF.

The chain joins TRBV4-2 to TRBJ2-7, with 13 bases matching TRBD2. Germline values: CDR1 LGHNA, CDR2 YNFKEQ. The CDR3 has 17 residues. V shed 1 base and J 0 bases; nucleotides not matched to a gene: 3. The CDR3, as DNA: TGTGCCAGCAGCCAAGGGACTAGCGGGAGTAACTCCTACGAGCAGTACTTC. This sequence encodes CASSQGTSGSNSYEQYF.

This clonotype was found a few times. The chain couples TRBV20-1 to TRBJ1-1; 9 bases line up with TRBD1. This CDR3 region has 12 residues. Germline-derived CDR1 and CDR2 are DFQATT and SNEGSKA (reference sequence). The V and J ends lost 7 bases and 4 bases, in that order; junction bases with no gene match: 4. The CDR3 nucleotides read TGCAGTGTTGGACAGGGGTTCACTGAAGCTTTCTTT. It translates to CSVGQGFTEAFF.

The chain uses TRBV19 and TRBJ1-5; tentatively, D is TRBD1 (5 bases). V dropped 3 bases and J dropped 0 bases, with 21 bases sitting between them. Per germline, CDR1 LNHDA and CDR2 SQIVND (reference sequence). This CDR3 spans 19 amino acids. In DNA, the CDR3 is TGTGCCAGTAGTATCTCAACCGGGACCTTTCTCTATAGCAATCAGCCCCAGCATTTT. Amino acid sequence: CASSISTGTFLYSNQPQHF. The full variable domain, completed using reference TRBV19 and TRBJ1-5, is DGGITQSPKYLFRKEGQNVTLSCEQNLNHDAMYWYRQDPGQGLRLIYYSQIVNDFQKGDIAEGYSVSREKKESFPLTVTSAQKNPTAFYLCASSISTGTFLYSNQPQHFGDGTRLSIL.

Here the CDR3 reads CASSWAGTRGEAFF. The CDR3, as DNA: TGCGCCAGCAGCTGGGCCGGGACGAGAGGTGAAGCTTTCTTT. The chain is built from TRBV5-1 and TRBJ1-1; D may be TRBD1 (5 bases). Germline loops: CDR1 SGHRS, CDR2 YFSETQ. Trimming removed 3 bases at V and 7 bases at J, with 16 bases between. CDR3 size: 14 residues. Supplemented by reference TRBV5-1 and TRBJ1-1, the full variable domain reads KAGVTQTPRYLIKTRGQQVTLSCSPISGHRSVSWYQQTPGQGLQFLFEYFSETQRNKGNFPGRFSGRQFSNSRSEMNVSTLELGDSALYLCASSWAGTRGEAFFGQGTRLTVV.

The chain couples TRBV27 to TRBJ2-7, with 7 positions matching TRBD2. From germline, CDR1 is MNHEY and CDR2 SMNVEV (reference sequence). The CDR3 spans 13 residues. V shed 8 bases, J shed 3 bases, and the junction held 7 bases outside the gene matches. The CDR3 loop is CASLGTKSYEQYF. The CDR3 coding sequence is TGTGCCAGCTTAGGGACTAAGAGCTACGAGCAGTACTTC.

This chain connects TRBV12-3 or TRBV12-4 to TRBJ2-3, with TRBD1 matching over 9 bases. Trimming cost V 6 bases and J 4 bases; bases outside gene matches: 8. The CDR3 totals 15 residues. In DNA form, the CDR3 reads TGTGCCAGCAGCTTCGGACAGGGGAGAGCAGATACGCAGTATTTT. This translates into CASSFGQGRADTQYF.

DNA of the CDR3: TGTGCCAGTAGTCCCACAACCCCCGACGAGCAGTACTTC. Protein: CASSPTTPDEQYF. This rearrangement joins TRBV6-2 or TRBV6-3 to TRBJ2-7; D is unresolved. This CDR3 has 13 amino acids. Per germline, CDR1 MNHEY and CDR2 SVGEGT. Trimming removed 9 bases from V and 5 bases from J, with 17 bases in between.

This sequence joins TRBV9 and TRBJ2-3; tentative D call: TRBD1 (7 bases). Trimming left V 4 bases short and J 8 bases short, with 23 bases between. The CDR3 runs to 16 residues. CDR1 SGDLS and CDR2 YYNGEE come from the germline V gene. CDR3 in DNA: TGTGCCAGCAGCCCAACCTCTACAGGGGAGGAAGGTACGCAGTATTTT. It codes for CASSPTSTGEEGTQYF. Combining the CDR3 with reference TRBV9 and TRBJ2-3 gives the whole variable domain DSGVTQTPKHLITATGQRVTLRCSPRSGDLSVYWYQQSLDQGLQFLIQYYNGEERAKGNILERFSAQQFPDLHSELNLSSLELGDSALYFCASSPTSTGEEGTQYFGPGTRLTVL.

This clonotype has more than one count but fewer than ten. This sequence joins TRBV21-1 and TRBJ2-7; TRBD2, the table's D call, was not compared with the DNA. TRBV21-1 is flagged as a pseudogene. CDR3 length: 16 residues. The CDR3 coding sequence is TGTGCCAGCAGCACGAAAACTAGCGGGAGCTCCTACGAGCAGTACTTC. As protein: CASSTKTSGSSYEQYF.

The chain uses TRBV20-1 and TRBJ2-3; 11 nucleotides line up with TRBD2. This CDR3 spans 17 amino acids. Trimming took 8 bases from V and 2 from J; bases not matched to a gene: 15. The germline V gene encodes CDR1 DFQATT and CDR2 SNEGSKA (reference sequence). This CDR3 reads CSLRRFTSGRNTDTQYF. The CDR3 DNA reads as TGCAGTTTAAGAAGATTTACTAGCGGGAGAAACACAGATACGCAGTATTTT.

This sequence joins TRBV3-1 and TRBJ2-1; D is possibly TRBD1 or TRBD2 (5 bases each). The CDR3 is made up of 15 amino acids. CDR1 and CDR2 from the germline V gene are LGHDT and YNNKEL (reference sequence). V was trimmed by 6 bases and J by 2 bases, leaving 14 bases between them. For the CDR3, the DNA is TGTGCCAGCAGTGCTAGCTTGGGGCCCTACAATGAGCAGTTCTTC. It yields the protein CASSASLGPYNEQFF.

The chain joins TRBV5-1 to TRBJ2-1; TRBD2 aligns across 8 bases. V was clipped by 0 bases and J by 6 bases; unmatched bases: 8. Germline assignment: CDR1 SGHRS and CDR2 YFSETQ. The CDR3 is made up of 16 amino acids. This chain's CDR3 is CASSLDPGLVSNEQFF. The CDR3 nucleotides are TGCGCCAGCAGCTTGGATCCGGGACTAGTCTCCAATGAGCAGTTCTTC.

This chain joins TRBV28 and TRBJ2-5; 7 bases agree with TRBD2. This CDR3 has 15 residues. Germline V CDR1 and CDR2: MDHEN, SYDVKM. Unmatched junction bases numbered 15, after V lost 5 bases and J lost 9 bases. The CDR3 region has the DNA TGTGCCAGCAGTCCCTATAGCGGGTGGAGTTTGTCCCAGTACTTC. Protein product: CASSPYSGWSLSQYF.

This clonotype was counted a few times. The chain combines TRBV12-3 or TRBV12-4 with TRBJ2-4; unclear D gene. The length of the CDR3 is 15 residues. The V and J ends lost 2 bases and 1 base respectively, with 9 bases between them. For the CDR3, the DNA is TGTGCCAGCAGTTTACAGAGTGTGGCCAAAAACATTCAGTACTTC. It translates to CASSLQSVAKNIQYF.

This clonotype has only a few counts. V usage is TRBV5-6 and J usage is TRBJ1-1; no firm D call. Germline CDR1 and CDR2: SGHDT and YYEEEE. This CDR3 is built from 13 residues. V lost 5 bases, J lost 1 base, and 9 bases lay in between. The DNA for the CDR3 is TGTGCCAGCAGTCGCGCATGGAACACTGAAGCTTTCTTT. This sequence encodes CASSRAWNTEAFF.

As DNA, the CDR3 is TGTGCCAGCAAGGCGGGGCTTCCGTTAGATACGCAGTATTTT. This sequence encodes CASKAGLPLDTQYF. V is TRBV2 and J is TRBJ2-3; D is possibly TRBD2 (6 bases). Germline V gives CDR1 SNHLY, CDR2 FYNNEI. The CDR3 has 14 residues. V gave up 7 bases and J gave up 5 bases, with 16 bases separating them.

This clonotype was picked up one time. This chain joins TRBV18 and TRBJ1-5, with TRBD1 matching over 7 bases. Germline CDR1 and CDR2: KGHSH and LQKENI. V lost 6 bases and J lost 5; bases outside the gene matches: 16. CDR3 size: 17 residues. The DNA for the CDR3 is TGTGCCAGCTCCCCAAGATCGGGGTACAGGGGAGATCAGCCCCAGCATTTT. As protein: CASSPRSGYRGDQPQHF.

This clonotype was recorded a few times. This rearrangement joins TRBV7-8 to TRBJ2-1, with TRBD2 identical over 10 bases. Trimming took 7 bases from V and 7 from J; bases not matched to a gene: 10. The CDR3 contains 15 residues. Germline values: CDR1 SGHVS, CDR2 FQNEAQ. CDR3 coding DNA: TGTGCCAGCACCCCGCAACTAGCGGGGATGAATGAGCAGTTCTTC. Amino acids: CASTPQLAGMNEQFF.

The chain carries TRBV6-1 and TRBJ2-7; tentatively, D is TRBD1 or TRBD2 (5 bases each). CDR1 is MNHNS and CDR2 is SASEGT in the germline V gene. Deletions cut 3 bases from V and 4 bases from J, with 13 bases between. The CDR3 totals 14 residues. Here the CDR3 DNA reads TGTGCCAGCAGTGATGCCGGGACGGCGTACGAGCAGTACTTC. Protein: CASSDAGTAYEQYF.

The chain links TRBV5-8 to TRBJ1-4, with D unresolved. The V gene's germline CDR1 is SGHTS and CDR2 YDEGEE. The V end was cut by 5 bases, the J end by 7 bases, with 9 bases between. The CDR3 is made up of 12 amino acids. The CDR3 bases are TGTGCCAGCAGTTACTACAGTGAAAAACTGTTTTTT. Translated, it gives CASSYYSEKLFF.

At least ten counts were recorded for this clonotype. The rearrangement uses TRBV27 and TRBJ2-3; unclear D gene. CDR1 is MNHEY, CDR2 SMNVEV, per germline (reference sequence). Trimming pared 3 bases from V and 0 bases from J, leaving 10 bases between. The CDR3 is 15 amino acids. The chain's CDR3 is CASSLSPLSTDTQYF. CDR3 DNA: TGTGCCAGCAGTTTGAGCCCCCTTAGCACAGATACGCAGTATTTT.

To note about this clonotype: A much larger clone differs from this one at a single base, so this may be a read error. The chain joins TRBV27 to TRBJ2-6; D ambiguous. Germline CDR1 reads MNHEY; CDR2 reads SMNVEV (reference sequence). This CDR3 has 13 amino acids. The V end lost 3 bases, the J end lost 3 bases, and 3 bases lay between the germline ends. CDR3 protein: CASSFHGANVLTF. In nucleotides, the CDR3 is TGTGCCAGCAGTTTCCATGGGGCCAACGTCCTGACTTTC.